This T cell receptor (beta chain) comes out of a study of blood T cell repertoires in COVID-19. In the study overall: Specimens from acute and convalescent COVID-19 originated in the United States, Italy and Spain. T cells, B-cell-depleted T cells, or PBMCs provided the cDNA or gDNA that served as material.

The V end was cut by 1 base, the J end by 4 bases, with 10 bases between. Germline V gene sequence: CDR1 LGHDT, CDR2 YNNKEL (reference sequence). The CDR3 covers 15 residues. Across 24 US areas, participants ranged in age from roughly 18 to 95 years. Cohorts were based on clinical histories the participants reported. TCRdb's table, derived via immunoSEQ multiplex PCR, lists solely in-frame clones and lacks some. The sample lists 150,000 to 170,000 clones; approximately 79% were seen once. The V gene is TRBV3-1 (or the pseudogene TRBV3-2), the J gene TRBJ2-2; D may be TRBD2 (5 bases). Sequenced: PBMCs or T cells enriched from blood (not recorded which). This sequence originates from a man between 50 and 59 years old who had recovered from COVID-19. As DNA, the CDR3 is TGTGCCAGCAGCCAAGGCACTAGGGCCACCGGGGAGCTGTTTTTT. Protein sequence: CASSQGTRATGELFF.